A single sample gave rise to the 6 T cell receptor beta chains below, sequenced in a study of breast tumors, draining lymph nodes, adjacent tissues. The lymph nodes were axillary draining lymph nodes from breast cancer patients. TCRdb re-derived calls from the multiplex PCR reads in MiXCR, one entry per CDR3 protein. The profile shows about 180,000 distinct CDR3 sequences, approximately 30% of them singletons. Sequencing input: axillary lymph node tissue. The source of these receptors is a female donor with breast cancer. Some clones in this sample may be carry-over from other donors' samples.

V is TRBV9 and J is TRBJ2-7; TRBD2 aligns across 11 bases. The last part of the DNA fits TRBJ2-1 better; the J call may be wrong. This CDR3 spans 15 amino acids. CDR1 and CDR2 from the germline V gene are SGDLS and YYNGEE. CDR3 in DNA: TGTGCCAGCAGCATCCGGACTAGCGGGCAAAATGAGCAGTTCTTC. It translates to CASSIRTSGQNEQFF.

Remarks on this clonotype: The junction differs from germline at one of its ends, possibly a read error. The gene calls are TRBV20-1 and TRBJ1-2, with D tentatively TRBD1 (5 bases). The CDR3 covers 14 residues. The V gene's germline CDR1 is DFQATT and CDR2 SNEGSKA (reference sequence). CDR3 sequence reads: CGALIDRGSTGYTF. The CDR3 DNA reads TGCGGTGCACTCATCGACAGAGGTAGCACTGGCTACACCTTC.

This clonotype was seen repeatedly, ten times or more. V usage is TRBV25-1 and J usage is TRBJ1-2; 10 bases are a match to TRBD1. This CDR3 is built from 14 residues. The V segment lost 4 bases and the J segment 5 bases; nucleotides outside the gene matches: 4. CDR1 is MGHDK and CDR2 is SYGVNS in the germline V gene. CDR3 DNA: TGTGCCAGCAGTGGTGACAGGGGGCTATATGGCTACACCTTC. This gives the protein CASSGDRGLYGYTF.

Regarding this clonotype: This may stem from a read error, because a much larger clone lies one nucleotide away. V is TRBV20-1 and J is TRBJ2-1, with 8 nucleotides matching TRBD2. J lost 9 bases, V lost 3 bases, and 10 bases had no gene match. Germline assignment: CDR1 DFQATT and CDR2 SNEGSKA (reference sequence). This CDR3 has 14 residues. The CDR3 reads CSASISGERTEQFF. The CDR3 DNA follows: TGCAGTGCTAGTATTAGCGGGGAAAGGACTGAGCAGTTCTTC.

This clonotype was seen repeatedly, ten times or more. The chain couples TRBV30 to TRBJ2-5; 10 nucleotides agree with TRBD2. Unmatched junction bases numbered 6, after V lost 3 bases and J lost 5 bases. In germline, CDR1 is GTSNPN, CDR2 SVGIG (reference sequence). The CDR3 is 14 residues long. The CDR3 loop is CAWRGLAGVETQYF. CDR3 nucleotides: TGTGCCTGGAGGGGCCTAGCGGGAGTTGAGACCCAGTACTTC.

This clonotype was observed many times. V usage is TRBV6-2 or TRBV6-3 and J usage is TRBJ1-5; a possible D gene is TRBD1 (6 bases). In germline, CDR1 is MNHEY, CDR2 SVGEGT. The CDR3 has 15 residues. Trimming shortened V by 5 bases and J by 4 bases, and 15 bases separated the two germline ends. CDR3 nucleotides: TGTGCCAGCAGTGCACAGGGTGCTGGAAATCAGCCCCAGCATTTT. Its translation is CASSAQGAGNQPQHF.